These 24 T cell receptor beta chains were sequenced from one sample in a study of cytotoxic CD8 clonotypes in ibrutinib-treated CLL (dated by TCRdb to the early 2020s). Reading the label with the study, this specimen's time point is: around 2 years on ibrutinib. Libraries were built with the immunoSEQ multiplex PCR assay. TCRdb obtained this table from immuneACCESS and retained in-frame rearrangements with V and J assigned. These tables miss some clones; where compared with another copy, unresolved V genes account for less than half of the shortfall, and the remainder is unexplained. For this sample the table gives about 150,000 clones, of which about 80% were detected only once. About 4.7% of the sample rests with the top ten. The source was PBMCs, collected after 24 months of ibrutinib treatment. The source is a human donor with chronic lymphocytic leukemia.

The chain's CDR3 is CASSHRVGLAFF. CDR3 nucleotide sequence: TGTGCCAGCAGCCACAGGGTGGGGTTGGCTTTCTTT. The rearrangement links TRBV5-6 to TRBJ1-1; TRBD1 might be the D (6 bases). V was trimmed by 4 bases and J by 11 bases, leaving 15 bases between them. Germline V lookup: CDR1 SGHDT, CDR2 YYEEEE. The CDR3 extends over 12 amino acids. Together with reference TRBV5-6 and TRBJ1-1, the CDR3 gives the full variable domain: DAGVTQSPTHLIKTRGQQVTLRCSPKSGHDTVSWYQQALGQGPQFIFQYYEEEERQRGNFPDRFSGHQFPNYSSELNVNALLLGDSALYLCASSHRVGLAFFGQGTRLTVV.

This rearrangement joins TRBV9 to TRBJ2-1; possible D gene TRBD2, 5 bases. CDR1 and CDR2 from the germline V gene are SGDLS and YYNGEE. Trimming took off 4 bases at V and 3 bases at J, with 11 bases between the two ends. The CDR3 consists of 14 residues. CDR3 DNA: TGTGCCAGCAGCCTCGCCCGGGGCTACAATGAGCAGTTCTTC. It translates to CASSLARGYNEQFF.

This chain links TRBV11-2 with TRBJ2-2; D uncertain. The CDR3 loop spans 13 amino acids. The germline gives CDR1 SGHAT, CDR2 FQNNGV. V was cut by 5 bases and J by 6 bases, with 10 bases left in between. CDR3 in DNA: TGTGCCAGCAGCCCGACCGTCCCCGGGGAGCTGTTTTTT. Its protein is CASSPTVPGELFF.

This clone was observed a single time. The chain combines TRBV28 with TRBJ2-7; TRBD1 agrees at 9 bases. The germline V gene encodes CDR1 MDHEN and CDR2 SYDVKM. The CDR3 totals 16 residues. Trimming cost V 8 bases and J 5 bases; bases outside gene matches: 16. CDR3 bases: TGTGCCAGCCCCCCCTTACAGGGGGCTAATATCGACGAGCAGTACTTC. Protein product: CASPPLQGANIDEQYF.

V is TRBV4-3 and J is TRBJ2-7, with D unclear. V gave up 1 base and J gave up 1 base, with 11 bases separating them. CDR1 is LGHNA, CDR2 YSLEER, per germline. The CDR3 totals 15 residues. The chain's CDR3 is CASSQGVARSYEQYF. CDR3 DNA sequence: TGCGCCAGCAGCCAAGGGGTGGCCAGATCCTACGAGCAGTACTTC.

This chain uses TRBV14 with TRBJ2-5; D remains unclear. Germline V gives CDR1 SGHDN, CDR2 FVKESK. There are 13 residues in the CDR3. The ends were cut back, 1 base at V and 5 bases at J, with 8 bases in the middle. The chain's CDR3 is CASSQAALETQYF. The DNA for the CDR3 is TGTGCCAGCAGCCAAGCTGCATTGGAGACCCAGTACTTC.

Concerning this clone itself: The identical CDR3 is also encoded by other nucleotide sequences in the sample. The chain couples TRBV5-1 to TRBJ1-1; 9 positions match TRBD1. V was clipped by 3 bases and J by 1 base; unmatched bases: 1. Per the germline V gene, CDR1 is SGHRS and CDR2 is YFSETQ. This CDR3 spans 14 amino acids. The CDR3: CASSSGQGNTEAFF. The CDR3 DNA is TGCGCCAGCAGCTCGGGACAGGGGAACACTGAAGCTTTCTTT. The full variable domain, rest sourced from reference TRBV5-1 and TRBJ1-1, is KAGVTQTPRYLIKTRGQQVTLSCSPISGHRSVSWYQQTPGQGLQFLFEYFSETQRNKGNFPGRFSGRQFSNSRSEMNVSTLELGDSALYLCASSSGQGNTEAFFGQGTRLTVV.

This chain uses TRBV29-1 with TRBJ2-7; 9 positions agree with TRBD1. Looked up from germline, CDR1 is SQVTM and CDR2 is ANQGSEA. This CDR3 has 13 residues. Trimming removed 4 bases from V and 7 bases from J; junction bases left unmatched: 8. For the CDR3, the DNA is TGCAGCGTTGTGCAGGACAGGGGTACTGAGCAGTACTTC. Its translation is CSVVQDRGTEQYF.

The rearrangement uses TRBV5-1 and TRBJ2-5; 8 bases line up with TRBD1. J gave up 0 bases and V 4 bases, and 2 bases lay outside the gene matches. The CDR3 consists of 14 residues. Germline assignment: CDR1 SGHRS and CDR2 YFSETQ. In DNA form, the CDR3 reads TGCGCCAGCAGCGGGGGACAGGACCAAGAGACCCAGTACTTC. The encoded protein is CASSGGQDQETQYF.

This clone has more than one count but fewer than ten. This chain joins TRBV27 and TRBJ2-1, with D possibly TRBD1 on 6 matching bases. This CDR3 is built from 14 residues. Germline loops: CDR1 MNHEY, CDR2 SMNVEV (reference sequence). V lost 1 base, J lost 5 bases, and 9 bases lay in between. The DNA of the CDR3 is TGTGCCAGCAGTTTATTTCCAGGGGACAATGAGCAGTTCTTC. This translates into CASSLFPGDNEQFF.

V and J are TRBV7-2 and TRBJ1-2; 9 bases align to TRBD1. The germline V gene encodes CDR1 SGHTA and CDR2 FQGNSA. The CDR3 length is 16 residues. J was trimmed by 7 bases and V by 3 bases; bases with no gene match: 12. The chain's CDR3 is CASSLTQTGTGFGYTF. The CDR3 region has the DNA TGTGCCAGCAGCTTGACACAGACCGGGACAGGGTTTGGCTACACCTTC.

This rearrangement joins TRBV7-9 to TRBJ2-2, with TRBD2 matching over 9 bases. CDR1 is SEHNR and CDR2 is FQNEAQ in the germline V gene (reference sequence). Trimming removed 8 bases from V and 4 bases from J; junction bases left unmatched: 11. CDR3 length: 16 residues. The CDR3, as DNA: TGTGCCAGCGGCATCAATAGCGGGGGTCGCACCGGGGAGCTGTTTTTT. Residues: CASGINSGGRTGELFF. The full variable domain, rest sourced from reference TRBV7-9 and TRBJ2-2, is DTGVSQNPRHKITKRGQNVTFRCDPISEHNRLYWYRQTLGQGPEFLTYFQNEAQLEKSRLLSDRFSAERPKGSFSTLEIQRTEQGDSAMYLCASGINSGGRTGELFFGEGSRLTVL.

The chain links TRBV7-2 to TRBJ2-2; tentative D call: TRBD2 (5 bases). Germline V gives CDR1 SGHTA, CDR2 FQGNSA. The CDR3 runs to 16 residues. V was cut by 5 bases and J by 1 base, with 14 bases left in between. The CDR3 DNA reads as TGTGCCAGCAGCCCGCAGTCGGCGGGGAACACCGGGGAGCTGTTTTTT. Protein: CASSPQSAGNTGELFF.

The CDR3 here is CASSLGGSSFNYGYTF. CDR3 nucleotides: TGTGCCAGCAGCTTAGGTGGCAGTTCCTTTAACTATGGCTACACCTTC. V and J are TRBV7-9 and TRBJ1-2; D not certain. V was clipped by 1 base and J by 1 base, with 13 bases between them. Germline-derived CDR1 and CDR2 are SEHNR and FQNEAQ (reference sequence). The length of the CDR3 is 16 residues. Combining the CDR3 with reference TRBV7-9 and TRBJ1-2 gives the whole variable domain DTGVSQNPRHKITKRGQNVTFRCDPISEHNRLYWYRQTLGQGPEFLTYFQNEAQLEKSRLLSDRFSAERPKGSFSTLEIQRTEQGDSAMYLCASSLGGSSFNYGYTFGSGTRLTVV.

The chain joins TRBV7-2 to TRBJ2-7, with 10 bases matching TRBD1. Germline V gene sequence: CDR1 SGHTA, CDR2 FQGNSA. V trimming: 0 bases; J trimming: 2 bases; junction bases outside the gene matches: 4. This CDR3 is 16 amino acids long. The CDR3 here is CASSLAGTGVAYEQYF. DNA of the CDR3: TGTGCCAGCAGCTTAGCCGGGACAGGGGTCGCCTACGAGCAGTACTTC.

This chain links TRBV7-9 with TRBJ1-1; D unclear. CDR1 is SEHNR, CDR2 FQNEAQ, per germline (reference sequence). The CDR3 is 13 residues long. Trimming removed 1 base from V and 9 bases from J, with 12 bases in between. The CDR3 sequence: CASSLGVGAQAFF. For the CDR3, the DNA is TGTGCCAGCAGCTTAGGTGTGGGCGCACAAGCTTTCTTT.

This clone was detected only a few times. The CDR3 is CASSMTGVGNTIYF. The CDR3, as DNA: TGTGCCAGCAGCATGACAGGGGTGGGAAACACCATATATTTT. The V gene is TRBV7-9, the J gene TRBJ1-3, with TRBD1 matching 8 bases. Looked up from germline, CDR1 is SEHNR and CDR2 is FQNEAQ (reference sequence). This CDR3 contains 14 residues. V was pared by 5 bases and J by 4 bases, with 4 bases of the junction left unmatched.

The chain couples TRBV6-1 to TRBJ1-5; 7 bases are shared with TRBD1. J lost 6 bases, V lost 6 bases, and 11 bases had no gene match. The CDR3 totals 15 residues. Germline CDR1 reads MNHNS; CDR2 reads SASEGT. The CDR3 region is CASRETGAVGQPQHF. The CDR3, as DNA: TGTGCCAGCAGGGAAACAGGGGCGGTGGGTCAGCCCCAGCATTTT.

The DNA of the CDR3 is TGTGCCAGCAGCGCCCCGGGGCTCCAAGCCGGAGGCTACACCTTC. Encoded protein: CASSAPGLQAGGYTF. The chain carries TRBV9 and TRBJ1-2; TRBD1 might be the D (5 bases). V lost 3 bases and J 8 bases, leaving 20 bases between the germline ends. The CDR3 spans 15 residues. Germline V gives CDR1 SGDLS, CDR2 YYNGEE.

This clone was detected a few times. This chain uses TRBV19 with TRBJ1-5; weak D call: TRBD1 (6 bases). This CDR3 has 16 amino acids. V lost 2 bases to trimming and J lost 5 bases, with 16 bases between them. Germline V CDR1 and CDR2: LNHDA, SQIVND (reference sequence). The chain's CDR3 is CASSIRDTRGHQPQHF. The CDR3 DNA follows: TGTGCCAGTAGTATACGGGACACCCGAGGTCATCAGCCCCAGCATTTT.

The chain carries TRBV7-9 and TRBJ1-2, with TRBD1 matching 7 bases. The ends lost 5 bases at V and 4 bases at J; junction bases unmatched: 4. Germline V gives CDR1 SEHNR, CDR2 FQNEAQ (reference sequence). The length of the CDR3 is 13 residues. CDR3 nucleotide sequence: TGTGCCAGCAGCCTCCGGGACAGCTATGGCTACACCTTC. Residues: CASSLRDSYGYTF.

The V call is TRBV2, the J call TRBJ2-7, with TRBD2 matching 8 bases. V was clipped by 10 bases and J by 5 bases; unmatched bases: 10. This CDR3 is built from 13 residues. CDR1 and CDR2 (germline): SNHLY, FYNNEI. As DNA, the CDR3 is TGTGCCACCCAGCGGGAGAAACTCCACGAGCAGTACTTC. Protein: CATQREKLHEQYF. The full variable domain, its missing parts supplied by reference TRBV2 and TRBJ2-7, is EPEVTQTPSHQVTQMGQEVILRCVPISNHLYFYWYRQILGQKVEFLVSFYNNEISEKSEIFDDQFSVERPDGSNFTLKIRSTKLEDSAMYFCATQREKLHEQYFGPGTRLTVT.

The chain uses TRBV19 and TRBJ2-2, with D perhaps being TRBD1 or TRBD2 (6 bases each). CDR1 and CDR2 from the germline V gene are LNHDA and SQIVND (reference sequence). The CDR3 totals 15 residues. Between the trimmed V and J ends, which lost 1 base and 6 bases, there was a span of 12 bases. The CDR3 bases are TGTGCCAGTAGTATAGTGGGGGGCCTCCCCGGGGAGCTGTTTTTT. Translation gives CASSIVGGLPGELFF.

This chain links TRBV5-4 with TRBJ1-3, with D perhaps TRBD1 (5 bases). Germline V gene data show CDR1 as SGHNT and CDR2 as YYREEE (reference sequence). The CDR3 consists of 16 residues. The ends were cut back, 4 bases at V and 3 bases at J, with 17 bases in the middle. The CDR3 here is CASSPPLRDGGNTIYF. CDR3 sequence (DNA): TGTGCCAGCAGCCCCCCCCTCCGGGACGGTGGAAACACCATATATTTT.